The subject of this entry is one T cell receptor beta chain. Its cognate antigen is unknown. Using a J-beta primer mix together with a sample-barcoded 5' primer, a second PCR was run for about 7 to 12 cycles. TCRdb fed the 5' RACE reads into MiXCR, producing one record per CDR3 protein. Here the sample spans around 790,000 distinct CDR3 sequences, 40% to 50% being singletons. This record comes from a study of blood T cells in healthy people across ages. Study observations and caveats: The percentage of naive T cells correlated strongly with TCR beta diversity.

The V gene's germline CDR1 is DFQATT and CDR2 SNEGSKA (reference sequence). The CDR3 runs 10 residues. The ends were cut back, 3 bases at V and 7 bases at J, with 3 bases in the middle. Material: blood. The receptor comes from a man aged 55 to 70 in good health. The chain links TRBV20-1 to TRBJ1-4, with D unresolved. The CDR3 DNA follows: TGCAGTGCTAGGACTGAAAAACTGTTTTTT. It yields the protein CSARTEKLFF.